The next 19 T cell receptor beta chains were all read from a single sample in a study of OX40 agonist ivuxolimab in advanced cancers. Library preparation employed the immunoSEQ multiplex PCR assay. In TCRdb, the immuneACCESS table is reduced to in-frame sequences with V and J assigned. These tables do not hold every clone; where another copy was compared, an unresolved V gene accounts for under half, and the others remain unexplained. This sample is represented by 23,000 or so clones; about four fifths of them were singletons. Of the sample, about 16% falls within the top ten clones. The source material was CD4+ or CD8+ T cells sorted from blood, sampled in a trial of the OX40 agonist ivuxolimab. These TCRs come from an adult with an advanced solid tumor such as melanoma, head and neck, liver or kidney cancer.

The chain carries TRBV5-6 and TRBJ1-3; D gene uncertain. This CDR3 contains 14 residues. V was clipped by 1 base and J by 5 bases, with 10 bases between them. CDR1 SGHDT and CDR2 YYEEEE come from the germline V gene. The CDR3 region is CASSLKTARNTIYF. In nucleotides, the CDR3 is TGTGCCAGCAGCTTGAAAACAGCTAGAAACACCATATATTTT. The complete variable domain, with remaining parts taken from reference TRBV5-6 and TRBJ1-3, reads DAGVTQSPTHLIKTRGQQVTLRCSPKSGHDTVSWYQQALGQGPQFIFQYYEEEERQRGNFPDRFSGHQFPNYSSELNVNALLLGDSALYLCASSLKTARNTIYFGEGSWLTVV.

This chain uses TRBV11-2 with TRBJ2-5; TRBD1 might be the D (6 bases). Germline CDR1 reads SGHAT; CDR2 reads FQNNGV. The CDR3 has 15 amino acids. Trimming removed 5 bases from V and 4 bases from J, with 17 bases in between. The DNA for the CDR3 is TGTGCCAGCAGCCCACGGCACATGGGGGCAGAGACCCAGTACTTC. It is translated as CASSPRHMGAETQYF. Combining the CDR3 with reference TRBV11-2 and TRBJ2-5 gives the whole variable domain EAGVAQSPRYKIIEKRQSVAFWCNPISGHATLYWYQQILGQGPKLLIQFQNNGVVDDSQLPKDRFSAERLKGVDSTLKIQPAKLEDSAVYLCASSPRHMGAETQYFGPGTRLLVL.

The DNA of the CDR3 is TGTGCCAGCAGTTTAAGGGGGACTAGCGGGAGCGGAGAGCAGTTCTTC. Protein: CASSLRGTSGSGEQFF. The rearrangement uses TRBV11-2 and TRBJ2-1; TRBD2 agrees at 14 bases. V gave up 6 bases and J gave up 10 bases; unmatched junction bases: 11. CDR3 length: 16 residues. Germline assignment: CDR1 SGHAT and CDR2 FQNNGV.

The chain joins TRBV4-2 to TRBJ2-7, with 11 bases that match TRBD2. The germline V gene has CDR1 LGHNA and CDR2 YNFKEQ. V dropped 5 bases and J dropped 1; count of bases not matched to a gene: 10. CDR3 size: 17 residues. CDR3 sequence reads: CASSVDPGTSGSYEQYF. For the CDR3, the DNA is TGTGCCAGCAGCGTAGACCCCGGGACTAGCGGTTCCTACGAGCAGTACTTC.

The rearrangement links TRBV5-1 to TRBJ2-7; weak D call: TRBD1 (5 bases). Trimming pared 2 bases from V and 5 bases from J, leaving 14 bases between. The germline gives CDR1 SGHRS, CDR2 YFSETQ. The CDR3 length is 14 residues. CDR3 DNA: TGCGCCAGCAGCTTAGACAGACGGTCAGACGAGCAGTACTTC. This encodes CASSLDRRSDEQYF. Variable domain in full (rest from reference TRBV5-1 and TRBJ2-7): KAGVTQTPRYLIKTRGQQVTLSCSPISGHRSVSWYQQTPGQGLQFLFEYFSETQRNKGNFPGRFSGRQFSNSRSEMNVSTLELGDSALYLCASSLDRRSDEQYFGPGTRLTVT.

This chain connects TRBV4-2 to TRBJ2-3; 7 nucleotides match TRBD1. Germline CDR1 is LGHNA and CDR2 is YNFKEQ. CDR3 length: 16 amino acids. The V and J ends lost 1 base and 4 bases, in that order; junction bases with no gene match: 8. The CDR3: CASSQAAQGVADTQYF. As DNA, the CDR3 is TGTGCCAGCAGCCAAGCTGCGCAGGGGGTTGCAGATACGCAGTATTTT.

On this clone itself: Germline is not matched at one junction end, which may reflect a read error. The chain uses TRBV7-2 and TRBJ2-6, with D hard to call. CDR3 size: 17 residues. Per germline, CDR1 SGHTA and CDR2 FQGNSA. The CDR3 sequence: CASSLDPIPSGANVLTF. In DNA form, the CDR3 reads TGTGCCAGCAGCTTGGACCCCATCCCCTCTGGAGCCAACGTCCTGACTTTC.

The chain links TRBV27 to TRBJ2-7, with D possibly being TRBD2 (6 bases). The length of the CDR3 is 16 residues. With 5 bases removed from V and 2 bases from J, the gap between germline ends came to 19 bases. The V gene's germline CDR1 is MNHEY and CDR2 SMNVEV (reference sequence). The DNA of the CDR3 is TGTGCCAGCAGTCCCGGCCCTAGCGCAGGAACCTACGAGCAGTACTTC. It yields the protein CASSPGPSAGTYEQYF.

This clone was seen a handful of times. The J gene is TRBJ2-7, the V gene TRBV18; possible D gene TRBD2, 6 bases. Trimming left V 3 bases short and J 6 bases short, with 15 bases between. The CDR3 is 14 amino acids. Germline lookup yields CDR1 KGHSH and CDR2 LQKENI. CDR3 protein: CASSPTAQEGEQYF. In DNA, the CDR3 is TGTGCCAGCTCACCCACCGCCCAGGAGGGCGAGCAGTACTTC.

V is TRBV5-1 and J is TRBJ1-1; D is ambiguous. Germline-derived CDR1 and CDR2 are SGHRS and YFSETQ. The V end was cut by 0 bases, the J end by 4 bases, with 10 bases between. The CDR3 contains 14 residues. The CDR3 loop is CASSLVQSATEAFF. CDR3 in DNA: TGCGCCAGCAGCTTGGTACAGTCAGCCACTGAAGCTTTCTTT.

The CDR3 here is CASSLLGPDDSLYEQYF. In DNA form, the CDR3 reads TGCGCCAGCAGCTTGTTGGGGCCGGATGACTCTCTCTACGAGCAGTACTTC. The rearrangement links TRBV5-1 to TRBJ2-7, with D tentatively TRBD1 (5 bases). Germline V CDR1 and CDR2: SGHRS, YFSETQ. This CDR3 comprises 17 residues. V dropped 1 base and J dropped 3 bases, with 20 bases sitting between them.

This chain links TRBV19 with TRBJ2-4; 8 bases line up with TRBD1. There are 14 residues in the CDR3. With V trimmed by 4 bases and J by 8 bases, 7 bases remained unmatched. CDR1 and CDR2 from the germline V gene are LNHDA and SQIVND (reference sequence). CDR3 nucleotide sequence: TGTGCCAGTAGTAGATCGACAGGGGTTGACATTCAGTACTTC. Translation: CASSRSTGVDIQYF.

This clone was picked up one time. The chain has TRBV28 and TRBJ2-3; either TRBD1 or TRBD2 may fit D (5 bases each). Germline CDR1 is MDHEN and CDR2 is SYDVKM. CDR3 length: 14 residues. V shed 6 bases and J shed 0 bases, with 10 bases lying between them. The DNA for the CDR3 is TGTGCCAGCAGAGAAGGGACGAGCACAGATACGCAGTATTTT. This encodes CASREGTSTDTQYF.

The rearrangement uses TRBV5-8 and TRBJ1-2; the D gene is possibly TRBD1 (6 bases). Trimming removed 2 bases from V and 3 bases from J, with 14 bases in between. This CDR3 comprises 15 residues. Germline V gene data show CDR1 as SGHTS and CDR2 as YDEGEE. The CDR3 nucleotides read TGTGCCAGCAGCTTAGGGACAAGGAGGGACTATGGCTACACCTTC. Translated: CASSLGTRRDYGYTF.

Concerning this clone: The junction departs from the called germline gene at one end, perhaps through a read error. This sequence joins TRBV14 and TRBJ1-2; D is ambiguous. This CDR3 is 12 amino acids long. CDR1 and CDR2 (germline): SGHDN, FVKESK. DNA of the CDR3: TGTGCCAGCAGCCAAGAATGGTCAGCGCCGGCCTTC. Protein sequence: CASSQEWSAPAF.

The rearrangement joins TRBV7-9 to TRBJ1-2; a possible D gene is TRBD1 (6 bases). The CDR3 length is 13 residues. The germline V and J ends were trimmed by 3 bases and 6 bases, with 11 bases remaining between them. The germline CDR1 and CDR2 sequences are SEHNR and FQNEAQ (reference sequence). CDR3 nucleotide sequence: TGTGCCAGCAGCTTCGGGGGGGCCGATGGCTACACCTTC. Translated, it gives CASSFGGADGYTF.

The chain combines TRBV30 with TRBJ2-5; 7 bases map to TRBD1. The CDR3 spans 14 residues. Per germline, CDR1 GTSNPN and CDR2 SVGIG (reference sequence). The V gene end was trimmed by 0 bases and the J gene end by 4 bases; junction bases not matched to a gene: 5. The CDR3 DNA sequence: TGTGCCTGGAGTGTACTTAGGGGGCGAGAGACCCAGTACTTC. Its translation is CAWSVLRGRETQYF.

This clone has a handful of counts. The V and J genes are TRBV29-1 and TRBJ1-1; TRBD1 matches 8 bases. Per germline, CDR1 SQVTM and CDR2 ANQGSEA. The CDR3 consists of 13 residues. J gave up 5 bases and V 7 bases, and 9 bases lay outside the gene matches. CDR3 in amino acids: CSANRGISTEAFF. The CDR3 coding sequence is TGCAGCGCCAACAGGGGGATAAGTACTGAAGCTTTCTTT. Full variable domain (remainder filled in from reference TRBV29-1 and TRBJ1-1): SAVISQKPSRDICQRGTSLTIQCQVDSQVTMMFWYRQQPGQSLTLIATANQGSEATYESGFVIDKFPISRPNLTFSTLTVSNMSPEDSSIYLCSANRGISTEAFFGQGTRLTVV.

The rearrangement uses TRBV9 and TRBJ1-3; tentative D call: TRBD1 (6 bases). V dropped 3 bases and J dropped 0 bases, with 16 bases sitting between them. Germline values: CDR1 SGDLS, CDR2 YYNGEE. The CDR3 loop spans 17 amino acids. The CDR3 DNA reads as TGTGCCAGCAGCGCACGGGACACGGGCGGCTCTGGAAACACCATATATTTT. This translates into CASSARDTGGSGNTIYF.